A single sample is the source of the 8 T cell receptor beta chains below, sequenced in a study of T cells in Graves' hyperthyroidism and ophthalmopathy. RNA transcripts gave rise to amplified TCR beta CDR3 regions. With the HTBI primer set, the TCR CDR3 went through a first round of RT-PCR. TCRdb used MiXCR to reprocess the multiplex PCR reads, holding one entry per CDR3 protein. The data contain 660,000 or so distinct CDR3 sequences, less than 25% of them singletons. Sequenced material: blood. The receptors here all came from a man aged 25-45 years with Graves' ophthalmopathy.

Many counts were recorded for this clonotype. The CDR3 nucleotides are TGTGCCAGCAGCTGGGGATACAGGGTCGACGAGCAGTACTTC. Its translation: CASSWGYRVDEQYF. The V call is TRBV7-2, the J call TRBJ2-7; D possibly corresponds to TRBD1 (6 bases). Germline CDR1 and CDR2: SGHTA and FQGNSA. The V and J ends lost 4 bases and 5 bases respectively, with 15 bases between them. The CDR3 totals 14 residues.

This clonotype was counted only a few times. This chain links TRBV12-3 or TRBV12-4 with TRBJ1-1; D is unresolved. V lost 5 bases and J lost 3, with 19 bases in between. The CDR3 totals 16 residues. For the CDR3, the DNA is TGTGCCAGCAGTACAGACCCCAACCCCGAGGACACTGAAGCTTTCTTT. Amino acids: CASSTDPNPEDTEAFF.

This clonotype has more than one count but fewer than ten. The chain is built from TRBV20-1 and TRBJ2-7; possibly TRBD1 or TRBD2 for D (5 bases each). The CDR3 runs to 13 residues. Germline V gene sequence: CDR1 DFQATT, CDR2 SNEGSKA (reference sequence). V lost 1 base to trimming and J lost 4 bases, with 11 bases between them. The CDR3 loop is CSARVGTTYEQYF. In DNA form, the CDR3 reads TGCAGTGCTAGAGTCGGGACCACATACGAGCAGTACTTC.

This clonotype was observed at least ten times. J is TRBJ1-2 and V is TRBV15; no clear D gene. Trimming cost V 1 base and J 5 bases, with 14 bases left between them. The CDR3 extends over 15 amino acids. From germline, CDR1 is LNHNV and CDR2 YYDKDF (reference sequence). CDR3 sequence reads: CATSRVRGNSYGYTF. CDR3 sequence (DNA): TGTGCCACCAGCAGAGTTCGAGGGAATAGTTATGGCTACACCTTC.

The chain couples TRBV20-1 to TRBJ1-1; 8 positions match TRBD1. Germline V gene lookup returns CDR1 DFQATT and CDR2 SNEGSKA (reference sequence). The CDR3 loop spans 14 amino acids. J was trimmed by 5 bases and V by 5 bases; bases with no gene match: 10. The CDR3 sequence: CSASLRGRKTEAFF. The CDR3 DNA follows: TGCAGTGCTTCCCTCAGGGGGCGCAAGACTGAAGCTTTCTTT.

The CDR3 bases are TGTGCCAGCTCGACAGCCGCCTACGAGCAGTACTTC. It is translated as CASSTAAYEQYF. The V gene is TRBV18, the J gene TRBJ2-7; a possible D gene is TRBD1 (5 bases). Germline lookup yields CDR1 KGHSH and CDR2 LQKENI. The CDR3 covers 12 residues. Trimming stripped 6 bases from V and 2 bases from J, with 8 bases between.

The chain couples TRBV16 to TRBJ2-7, with no clear D. The germline V gene has CDR1 KGHSY and CDR2 FQNENV. V gave up 4 bases and J gave up 5 bases, with 18 bases separating them. The CDR3 spans 15 residues. This chain's CDR3 is CASSLGGIPAHEQYF. DNA of the CDR3: TGTGCCAGCAGCCTGGGTGGGATCCCGGCCCACGAGCAGTACTTC.

Ten or more counts support this clonotype. This chain joins TRBV4-3 and TRBJ2-7; no definite D call. The CDR3 length is 15 residues. CDR1 is LGHNA and CDR2 is YSLEER in the germline V gene. Trimming removed 4 bases from V and 2 bases from J, with 15 bases in between. The CDR3 DNA is TGCGCCAGCAGCCTTCAGTGGCAAGGCGCCTACGAGCAGTACTTC. It specifies CASSLQWQGAYEQYF.